Presented here are 2 T cell receptor beta chains from one specimen sequenced in a study of blood T cell repertoires in COVID-19. Clones were read by immunoSEQ multiplex PCR, and TCRdb kept only the in-frame ones, dropping some. The repertoire holds nearly 350,000 clones, with more than 75% as singletons. Sequences were obtained from peripheral blood. These receptors came from a woman between 18 and 29 years old who had recovered from COVID-19.

V and J are TRBV29-1 and TRBJ1-1; D gene unclear. Deletions cut 4 bases from V and 3 bases from J, with 12 bases between. The V gene's germline CDR1 is SQVTM and CDR2 ANQGSEA. This CDR3 has 13 residues. The CDR3 protein is CSVVKSVDTEAFF. The CDR3, as DNA: TGCAGCGTTGTCAAATCGGTGGACACTGAAGCTTTCTTT.

The chain is built from TRBV9 and TRBJ2-2, with 14 bases aligning to TRBD2. The V segment lost 8 bases and the J segment 0 bases; nucleotides outside the gene matches: 9. CDR1 SGDLS and CDR2 YYNGEE come from the germline V gene. CDR3 length equals 18 residues. CDR3 sequence: CASNTGLAGATNTGELFF. The CDR3 DNA sequence: TGTGCCAGTAATACGGGACTAGCGGGGGCGACGAACACCGGGGAGCTGTTTTTT.